This TCR beta chain was captured in a study of OX40 agonist ivuxolimab in advanced cancers. Method: immunoSEQ multiplex PCR; TCRdb's copy keeps in-frame clones and lacks some. The sample holds tens of thousands of clones, 65% to 90% seen once. Trimming cost V 7 bases and J 0 bases, with 3 bases left between them. This CDR3 has 11 amino acids. Germline V gene sequence: CDR1 MNHNS, CDR2 SASEGT. Sequences were derived from CD4+ or CD8+ T cells sorted from blood, sampled in a trial of the OX40 agonist ivuxolimab. The sequence was collected from an adult with an advanced solid tumor such as melanoma, head and neck, liver or kidney cancer. The V and J genes are TRBV6-1 and TRBJ1-1; D not resolved. Written as DNA, the CDR3 is TGTGCCAGCATCCTGAACACTGAAGCTTTCTTT. This codes for CASILNTEAFF.